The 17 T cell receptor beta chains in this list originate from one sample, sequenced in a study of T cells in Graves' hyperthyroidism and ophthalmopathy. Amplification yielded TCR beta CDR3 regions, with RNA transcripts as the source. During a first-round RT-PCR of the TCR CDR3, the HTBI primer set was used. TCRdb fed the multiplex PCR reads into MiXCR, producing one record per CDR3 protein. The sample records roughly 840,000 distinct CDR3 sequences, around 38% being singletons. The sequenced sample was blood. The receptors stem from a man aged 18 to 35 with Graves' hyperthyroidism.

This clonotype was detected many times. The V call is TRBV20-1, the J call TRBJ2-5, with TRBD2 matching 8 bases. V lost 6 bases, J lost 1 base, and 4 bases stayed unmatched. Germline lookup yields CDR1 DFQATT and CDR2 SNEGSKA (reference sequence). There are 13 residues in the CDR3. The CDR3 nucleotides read TGCAGTGCAGATACTAGCGGCCAAGAGACCCAGTACTTC. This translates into CSADTSGQETQYF.

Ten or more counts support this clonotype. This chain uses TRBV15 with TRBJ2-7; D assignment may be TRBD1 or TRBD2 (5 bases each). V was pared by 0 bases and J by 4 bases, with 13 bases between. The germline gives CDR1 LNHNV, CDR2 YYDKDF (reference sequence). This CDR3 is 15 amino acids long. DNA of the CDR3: TGTGCCACCAGCAGAGACCCGGGGAAGGGGTACGAGCAGTACTTC. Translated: CATSRDPGKGYEQYF.

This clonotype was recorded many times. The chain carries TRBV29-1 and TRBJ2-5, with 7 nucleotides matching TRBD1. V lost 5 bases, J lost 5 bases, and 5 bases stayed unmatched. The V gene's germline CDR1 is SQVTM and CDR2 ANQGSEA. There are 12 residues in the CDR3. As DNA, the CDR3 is TGCAGCGTTAAGGGGGCAGGGGAGACCCAGTACTTC. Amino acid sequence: CSVKGAGETQYF.

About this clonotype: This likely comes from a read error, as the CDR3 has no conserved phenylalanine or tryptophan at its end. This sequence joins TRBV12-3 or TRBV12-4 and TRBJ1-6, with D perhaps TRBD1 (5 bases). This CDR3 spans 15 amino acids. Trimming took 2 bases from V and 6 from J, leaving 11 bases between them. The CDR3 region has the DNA TGTGCCAGCAGTTTACAGGGAATGATTAATTCACCCCTCCACTCT. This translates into CASSLQGMINSPLHS.

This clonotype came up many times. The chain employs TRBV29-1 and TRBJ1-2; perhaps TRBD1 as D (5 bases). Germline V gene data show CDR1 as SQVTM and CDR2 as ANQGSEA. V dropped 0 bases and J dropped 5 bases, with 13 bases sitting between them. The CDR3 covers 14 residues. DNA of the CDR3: TGCAGCGTTGAAGATTTTGACAGCCTTTATGGCTACACCTTC. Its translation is CSVEDFDSLYGYTF.

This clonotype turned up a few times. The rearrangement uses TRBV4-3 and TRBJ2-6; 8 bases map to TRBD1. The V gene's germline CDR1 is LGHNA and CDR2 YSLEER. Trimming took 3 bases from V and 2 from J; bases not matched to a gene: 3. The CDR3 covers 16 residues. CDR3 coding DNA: TGCGCCAGCAGCCAGGAACAGGGGGCTGGGGCCAACGTCCTGACTTTC. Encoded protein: CASSQEQGAGANVLTF.

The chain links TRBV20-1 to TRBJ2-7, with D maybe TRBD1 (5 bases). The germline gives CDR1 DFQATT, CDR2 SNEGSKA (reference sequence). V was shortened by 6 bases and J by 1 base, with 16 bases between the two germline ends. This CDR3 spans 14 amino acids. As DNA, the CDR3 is TGCAGTGCCATGACAGAGAACTATTCCTACGAGCAGTACTTC. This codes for CSAMTENYSYEQYF.

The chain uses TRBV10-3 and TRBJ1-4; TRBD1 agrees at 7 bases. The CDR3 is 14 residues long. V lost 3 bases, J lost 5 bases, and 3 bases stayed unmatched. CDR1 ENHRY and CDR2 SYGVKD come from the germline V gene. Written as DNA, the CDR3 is TGTGCCATCAGTGACAGGGGGTGGAATGAAAAACTGTTTTTT. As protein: CAISDRGWNEKLFF.

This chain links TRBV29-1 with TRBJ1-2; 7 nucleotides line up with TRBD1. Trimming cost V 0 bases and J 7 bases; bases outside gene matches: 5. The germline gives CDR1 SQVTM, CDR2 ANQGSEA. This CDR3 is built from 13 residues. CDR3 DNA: TGCAGCGTTGAAGATGGGGCAGGGGGTGGCTACACCTTC. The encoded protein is CSVEDGAGGGYTF.

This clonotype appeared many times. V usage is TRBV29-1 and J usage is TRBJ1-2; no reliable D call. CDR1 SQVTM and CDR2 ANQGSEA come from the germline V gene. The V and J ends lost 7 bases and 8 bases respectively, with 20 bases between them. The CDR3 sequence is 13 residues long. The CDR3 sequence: CSAQNEPLGGYTF. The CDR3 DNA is TGCAGCGCCCAAAACGAACCCCTCGGAGGCTACACCTTC. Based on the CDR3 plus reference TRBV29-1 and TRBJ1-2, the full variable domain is SAVISQKPSRDICQRGTSLTIQCQVDSQVTMMFWYRQQPGQSLTLIATANQGSEATYESGFVIDKFPISRPNLTFSTLTVSNMSPEDSSIYLCSAQNEPLGGYTFGSGTRLTVV.

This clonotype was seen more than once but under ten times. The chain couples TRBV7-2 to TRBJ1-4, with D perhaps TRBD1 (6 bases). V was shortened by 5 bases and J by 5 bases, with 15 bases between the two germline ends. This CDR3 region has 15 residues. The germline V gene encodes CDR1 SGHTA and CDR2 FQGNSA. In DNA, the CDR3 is TGTGCCAGCAGCCCCGTTGGGGGCGGGAATGAAAAACTGTTTTTT. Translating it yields CASSPVGGGNEKLFF.

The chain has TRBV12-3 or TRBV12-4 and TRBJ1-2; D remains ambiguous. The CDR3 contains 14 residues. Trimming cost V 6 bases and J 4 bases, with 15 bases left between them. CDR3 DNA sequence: TGTGCCAGCAGGGACCTACAGAACCTCTATGGCTACACCTTC. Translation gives CASRDLQNLYGYTF.

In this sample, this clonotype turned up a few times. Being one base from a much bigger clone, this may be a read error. The CDR3 loop is CANRDSTEKLFF. The CDR3 DNA reads TGTGCCAACAGGGATTCCACAGAAAAACTGTTTTTT. V and J are TRBV6-1 and TRBJ1-4, with D maybe TRBD1 (6 bases). The CDR3 covers 12 residues. The germline gives CDR1 MNHNS, CDR2 SASEGT. With 10 bases removed from V and 8 bases from J, the gap between germline ends came to 14 bases.

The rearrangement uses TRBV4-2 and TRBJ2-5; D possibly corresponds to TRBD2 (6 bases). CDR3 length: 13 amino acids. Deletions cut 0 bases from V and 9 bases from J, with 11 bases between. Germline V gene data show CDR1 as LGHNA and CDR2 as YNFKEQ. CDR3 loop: CASSQDPGEAQYF. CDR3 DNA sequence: TGTGCCAGCAGCCAAGATCCGGGGGAGGCCCAGTACTTC.

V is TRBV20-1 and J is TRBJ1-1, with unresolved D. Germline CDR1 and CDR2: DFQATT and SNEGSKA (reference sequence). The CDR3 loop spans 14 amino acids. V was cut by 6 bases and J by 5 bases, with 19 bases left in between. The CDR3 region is CSASSPEASTEAFF. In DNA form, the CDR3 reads TGCAGTGCCAGCAGCCCGGAAGCCTCAACTGAAGCTTTCTTT.

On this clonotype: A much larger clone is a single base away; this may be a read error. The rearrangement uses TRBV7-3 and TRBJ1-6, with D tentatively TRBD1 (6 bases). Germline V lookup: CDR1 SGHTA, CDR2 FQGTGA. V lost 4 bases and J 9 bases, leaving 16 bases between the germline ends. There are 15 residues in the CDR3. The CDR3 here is CASSSAPTGASPLHF. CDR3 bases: TGTGCCAGCAGCTCCGCCCCAACGGGGGCTTCACCCCTCCACTTT.

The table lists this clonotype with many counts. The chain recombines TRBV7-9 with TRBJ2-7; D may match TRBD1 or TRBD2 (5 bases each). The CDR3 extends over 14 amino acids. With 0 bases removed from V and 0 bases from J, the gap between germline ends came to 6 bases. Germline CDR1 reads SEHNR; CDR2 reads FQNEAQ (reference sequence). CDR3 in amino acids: CASSLAGRSYEQYF. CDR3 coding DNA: TGTGCCAGCAGCTTAGCGGGACGCTCCTACGAGCAGTACTTC. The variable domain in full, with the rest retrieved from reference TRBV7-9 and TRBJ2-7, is DTGVSQNPRHKITKRGQNVTFRCDPISEHNRLYWYRQTLGQGPEFLTYFQNEAQLEKSRLLSDRFSAERPKGSFSTLEIQRTEQGDSAMYLCASSLAGRSYEQYFGPGTRLTVT.